Below, 32 T cell receptor beta chains from the same sample are listed, as sequenced in a study of T cell repertoires in cytomegalovirus infection. TCRdb itself ran the reads through MiXCR, one entry per CDR3 protein. The sample holds over 450,000 distinct CDR3 sequences; around 11% are singletons and the top ten take 10%. The source material was PBMCs. Receptor source: a human donor in good health (CMV status not recorded). Some clones in this sample may be carry-over from other donors' samples.

This clonotype has ten or more counts. The chain employs TRBV28 and TRBJ2-5, with TRBD2 identical over 14 bases. CDR1 and CDR2 from the germline V gene are MDHEN and SYDVKM. The CDR3 runs to 16 residues. V shed 5 bases, J shed 4 bases, and the junction held 6 bases outside the gene matches. The CDR3 coding sequence is TGTGCCAGCAGTCCCCGGGGACTAGCGGGAGCAGAGACCCAGTACTTC. Protein sequence: CASSPRGLAGAETQYF.

There are many counts of this clonotype. The chain uses TRBV5-6 and TRBJ2-7, with 11 positions matching TRBD1. Germline V CDR1 and CDR2: SGHDT, YYEEEE. This CDR3 spans 18 amino acids. J was trimmed by 0 bases and V by 2 bases; bases with no gene match: 10. CDR3 sequence: CASSFQGQGAHFSYEQYF. CDR3 DNA: TGTGCCAGCAGCTTCCAAGGACAGGGGGCTCACTTCTCCTACGAGCAGTACTTC.

This clonotype was seen at least ten times. The gene calls are TRBV6-1 and TRBJ2-5, with 8 bases identical to TRBD2. From germline, CDR1 is MNHNS and CDR2 SASEGT. V was pared by 3 bases and J by 4 bases, with 22 bases of the junction left unmatched. The CDR3 is 20 residues long. This CDR3 is CASSEVDTRSHAGGGETQYF. The CDR3 DNA is TGTGCCAGCAGTGAGGTGGACACTAGATCACACGCCGGGGGGGGAGAGACCCAGTACTTC.

V is TRBV18 and J is TRBJ2-5, with 7 bases fitting TRBD2. This CDR3 spans 14 amino acids. V was pared by 2 bases and J by 5 bases, with 5 bases of the junction left unmatched. Germline V gives CDR1 KGHSH, CDR2 LQKENI. As DNA, the CDR3 is TGTGCCAGCTCACCATCGGGGGGATCGGAGACCCAGTACTTC. It yields the protein CASSPSGGSETQYF.

This clonotype was counted at least ten times. The gene calls are TRBV11-2 and TRBJ2-7; unclear D gene. The V and J ends lost 5 bases and 0 bases respectively, with 11 bases between them. The CDR3 has 14 amino acids. The germline V gene encodes CDR1 SGHAT and CDR2 FQNNGV. The CDR3 DNA reads TGTGCCAGCAGCGTACAAGCCTCCTCCTACGAGCAGTACTTC. It is translated as CASSVQASSYEQYF.

The V and J genes are TRBV4-1 and TRBJ2-3; no firm D call. V was clipped by 3 bases and J by 10 bases, with 11 bases between them. The CDR3 runs to 12 residues. Per the germline V gene, CDR1 is MGHRA and CDR2 is YSYEKL. The CDR3 DNA reads as TGCGCCAGCAGCCACGCAGGCACTCCGCAGTATTTT. Amino acids: CASSHAGTPQYF.

This clonotype was found many times. The CDR3 nucleotides read TGTGCCAGCAGTAAACCGGGACAGGGAGCGCGCGGCTACACCTTC. This translates into CASSKPGQGARGYTF. The chain combines TRBV27 with TRBJ1-2, with 9 bases matching TRBD1. The V gene's germline CDR1 is MNHEY and CDR2 SMNVEV (reference sequence). V was clipped by 5 bases and J by 8 bases; unmatched bases: 12. CDR3 length: 15 amino acids.

This clonotype was counted ten times or more. V gene TRBV7-3 combines with J gene TRBJ1-5; 7 bases fit TRBD1. The CDR3 is 17 amino acids. The V segment lost 4 bases and the J segment 0 bases; nucleotides outside the gene matches: 9. Germline CDR1 SGHTA, CDR2 FQGTGA. The CDR3 nucleotides read TGTGCCAGCAGCTCAGGGGGGGGAATTTATAGCAATCAGCCCCAGCATTTT. This encodes CASSSGGGIYSNQPQHF.

This clonotype has at least ten counts. The genes are TRBV9 and TRBJ2-7; tentatively, D is TRBD1 (6 bases). The length of the CDR3 is 16 residues. Trimming removed 0 bases at V and 2 bases at J, with 15 bases between. CDR1 SGDLS and CDR2 YYNGEE come from the germline V gene. The CDR3 here is CASSVDLGRGTYEQYF. The CDR3 DNA reads as TGTGCCAGCAGCGTAGATCTTGGCAGGGGCACCTACGAGCAGTACTTC.

The table lists this clonotype with many counts. J is TRBJ2-1 and V is TRBV7-2; 9 positions agree with TRBD1. The germline CDR1 and CDR2 sequences are SGHTA and FQGNSA. The length of the CDR3 is 17 residues. Trimming at V came to 0 bases and at J to 3 bases, leaving 6 bases not matched to a gene. This CDR3 reads CASSLAWTGVYYNEQFF. The CDR3 region has the DNA TGTGCCAGCAGCTTAGCCTGGACAGGGGTTTACTACAATGAGCAGTTCTTC.

This clonotype came up many times. The V gene is TRBV7-2, the J gene TRBJ2-1; TRBD2 is a possible D gene (6 bases). V lost 5 bases to trimming and J lost 0 bases, with 17 bases between them. CDR3 length equals 17 residues. Germline V gives CDR1 SGHTA, CDR2 FQGNSA. This chain's CDR3 is CASSLRRGVNSYNEQFF. As DNA, the CDR3 is TGTGCCAGCAGCCTCCGGCGGGGTGTAAACTCCTACAATGAGCAGTTCTTC.

This clonotype was seen many times. The chain combines TRBV2 with TRBJ2-2; D ambiguous. The CDR3 is made up of 15 amino acids. Trimming took off 8 bases at V and 1 base at J, with 14 bases between the two ends. In germline, CDR1 is SNHLY, CDR2 FYNNEI. CDR3 DNA: TGTGCCAGCGTCGGCCCCGGCGAGAACACCGGGGAGCTGTTTTTT. Residues: CASVGPGENTGELFF.

The chain's CDR3 is CASSQNKGDTQYF. The CDR3 region has the DNA TGTGCCAGCAGCCAGAACAAGGGAGATACGCAGTATTTT. The V call is TRBV3-1, the J call TRBJ2-3; D unresolved. V was cut by 3 bases and J by 5 bases, with 9 bases left in between. The germline V gene encodes CDR1 LGHDT and CDR2 YNNKEL (reference sequence). The CDR3 totals 13 residues.

Many counts were recorded for this clonotype. The chain is built from TRBV6-5 and TRBJ1-1, with D unclear. With 7 bases removed from V and 5 bases from J, the gap between germline ends came to 17 bases. There are 14 residues in the CDR3. Germline CDR1 is MNHEY and CDR2 is SVGAGI. The CDR3 sequence is CASTRGSQVTEAFF. The CDR3 bases are TGTGCCAGCACCCGAGGCAGCCAGGTGACTGAAGCTTTCTTT.

This clonotype has a handful of counts. The chain carries TRBV19 and TRBJ2-1; 7 bases fit TRBD2. The CDR3 totals 18 residues. With V trimmed by 1 base and J by 6 bases, 15 bases remained unmatched. Germline-derived CDR1 and CDR2 are LNHDA and SQIVND (reference sequence). CDR3 sequence (DNA): TGTGCCAGTAGTATAGTACTTATCGTGGGGGGGAGATCCAATGAGCAGTTCTTC. Its translation is CASSIVLIVGGRSNEQFF.

The chain has TRBV4-1 and TRBJ1-1, with no clear D. This CDR3 is built from 16 residues. V lost 0 bases and J 4 bases, leaving 15 bases between the germline ends. Germline values: CDR1 MGHRA, CDR2 YSYEKL. The CDR3 reads CASSQEGLLRGTEAFF. The DNA of the CDR3 is TGCGCCAGCAGCCAAGAAGGGCTTCTTCGGGGCACTGAAGCTTTCTTT.

The chain joins TRBV10-3 to TRBJ2-7; 11 bases align to TRBD2. V shed 10 bases, J shed 3 bases, and the junction held 5 bases outside the gene matches. Germline V gene lookup returns CDR1 ENHRY and CDR2 SYGVKD. The CDR3 consists of 13 residues. CDR3 amino acids: CATSTSGSYEQYF. Written as DNA, the CDR3 is TGTGCCACCTCAACTAGCGGGAGCTACGAGCAGTACTTC.

This clonotype was detected many times. The chain carries TRBV27 and TRBJ1-5; 7 nucleotides align to TRBD1. CDR1 is MNHEY, CDR2 SMNVEV, per germline (reference sequence). The CDR3 is made up of 13 amino acids. The V gene end was trimmed by 8 bases and the J gene end by 3 bases; junction bases not matched to a gene: 4. The CDR3 protein is CASQRGLNQPQHF. DNA of the CDR3: TGTGCCAGCCAGAGGGGGCTCAATCAGCCCCAGCATTTT.

This clonotype was observed a handful of times. The J gene is TRBJ1-4, the V gene TRBV27; 10 positions match TRBD1. Germline-derived CDR1 and CDR2 are MNHEY and SMNVEV (reference sequence). Trimming removed 5 bases from V and 2 bases from J; junction bases left unmatched: 8. The CDR3 length is 17 residues. The CDR3, as DNA: TGTGCCAGCAGTCACCACGGACAGGGGGTTACTAATGAAAAACTGTTTTTT. It specifies CASSHHGQGVTNEKLFF.

This clonotype was seen many times. The V call is TRBV12-3 or TRBV12-4, the J call TRBJ1-3; 8 bases are a match to TRBD1. Trimming took 1 base from V and 0 from J; bases not matched to a gene: 5. This CDR3 comprises 17 residues. DNA of the CDR3: TGTGCCAGCAGTTTAGGGACAGGGAGTCCCTCTGGAAACACCATATATTTT. Translating it yields CASSLGTGSPSGNTIYF.

This clonotype occurred a few times. The rearrangement uses TRBV12-3 or TRBV12-4 and TRBJ2-4, with D hard to call. The V end lost 2 bases, the J end lost 0 bases, and 5 bases lay between the germline ends. The CDR3 runs to 14 residues. CDR3 residues: CASSLRKAKNIQYF. In DNA, the CDR3 is TGTGCCAGCAGTTTACGGAAAGCCAAAAACATTCAGTACTTC.

This clonotype was detected ten times or more. This sequence joins TRBV7-6 and TRBJ2-2; 8 bases match TRBD1. The CDR3 runs to 16 residues. Germline lookup yields CDR1 SGHVS and CDR2 FNYEAQ. The V and J ends lost 5 bases and 4 bases, in that order; junction bases with no gene match: 9. The CDR3 DNA is TGTGCCAGCAGCACAGATCCGGGACAGGTCACCGGGGAGCTGTTTTTT. Translation: CASSTDPGQVTGELFF.

This sequence joins TRBV20-1 and TRBJ2-4; possibly TRBD2 for D (6 bases). Trimming stripped 6 bases from V and 8 bases from J, with 17 bases between. The CDR3 covers 13 residues. Germline V gene lookup returns CDR1 DFQATT and CDR2 SNEGSKA (reference sequence). CDR3 nucleotide sequence: TGCAGTGCCCTAGGACTTTGGGAGGACATTCAGTACTTC. It translates to CSALGLWEDIQYF.

This clonotype came up many times. This chain uses TRBV19 with TRBJ1-6, with D possibly TRBD1 on 5 matching bases. The CDR3 consists of 16 residues. Germline CDR1 and CDR2: LNHDA and SQIVND (reference sequence). V lost 5 bases and J 9 bases, leaving 20 bases between the germline ends. The CDR3 bases are TGTGCCAGTAGTCAGGGTCGGACCGAAGATGGTTCACCCCTCCACTTT. Its translation: CASSQGRTEDGSPLHF.

In nucleotides, the CDR3 is TGTGCCAGCGCGGGGGGTGCTTCTAATGAAAAACTGTTTTTT. Encoded protein: CASAGGASNEKLFF. The J gene is TRBJ1-4, the V gene TRBV13; TRBD1 might be the D (5 bases). Trimming cost V 8 bases and J 3 bases, with 13 bases left between them. CDR1 PRHDT and CDR2 FYEKMQ come from the germline V gene (reference sequence). The CDR3 covers 14 residues.

This clonotype was observed at least ten times. The chain is built from TRBV4-2 and TRBJ1-1; no clear D gene. V lost 0 bases and J lost 4, with 12 bases in between. The CDR3 runs 15 residues. Per germline, CDR1 LGHNA and CDR2 YNFKEQ. The CDR3 bases are TGTGCCAGCAGCCAAGAGGCAGGCCGTGGCACTGAAGCTTTCTTT. This codes for CASSQEAGRGTEAFF.

The table lists this clonotype with many counts. The V gene is TRBV6-6, the J gene TRBJ2-7; D not certain. Trimming cost V 7 bases and J 2 bases, with 15 bases left between them. The CDR3 consists of 14 residues. Germline CDR1 is MNHNY and CDR2 is SVGAGI (reference sequence). In DNA form, the CDR3 reads TGTGCCAGCACGGCGGTGACCGGCCCCTACGAGCAGTACTTC. This gives the protein CASTAVTGPYEQYF.

This clonotype was seen at least ten times. The rearrangement joins TRBV11-3 to TRBJ2-1; 7 nucleotides match TRBD2. This CDR3 is 13 amino acids long. V was pared by 5 bases and J by 9 bases, with 7 bases of the junction left unmatched. The germline gives CDR1 SGHNT, CDR2 YENEEA. The CDR3 bases are TGTGCCAGCAGCCGGACCGGGGAGGGTGAGCAGTTCTTC. Translation gives CASSRTGEGEQFF.

This rearrangement joins TRBV5-4 to TRBJ2-5, with TRBD2 matching 8 bases. V was clipped by 4 bases and J by 4 bases; unmatched bases: 15. This CDR3 region has 17 residues. Germline CDR1 SGHNT, CDR2 YYREEE (reference sequence). The CDR3 loop is CASSMGLVGLGGETQYF. For the CDR3, the DNA is TGTGCCAGCAGCATGGGACTAGTGGGGCTCGGCGGAGAGACCCAGTACTTC.

CDR3 amino acids: CASSQGRTSGGSDTQYF. CDR3 DNA sequence: TGTGCCAGCAGCCAAGGGAGGACTAGCGGGGGATCAGATACGCAGTATTTT. The chain combines TRBV14 with TRBJ2-3, with 13 bases that match TRBD2. CDR1 SGHDN and CDR2 FVKESK come from the germline V gene. This CDR3 is built from 17 residues. The V segment lost 1 base and the J segment 4 bases; nucleotides outside the gene matches: 5.

This clonotype has a handful of counts. The chain carries TRBV7-6 and TRBJ2-5, with 7 bases identical to TRBD2. The CDR3 covers 13 residues. V dropped 8 bases and J dropped 3; count of bases not matched to a gene: 6. The germline CDR1 and CDR2 sequences are SGHVS and FNYEAQ. The CDR3 DNA sequence: TGTGCCAGCTATTCGCTAGCGGAAGAGACCCAGTACTTC. The encoded protein is CASYSLAEETQYF. Full variable domain (missing parts from reference TRBV7-6 and TRBJ2-5): GAGVSQSPRYKVTKRGQDVALRCDPISGHVSLYWYRQALGQGPEFLTYFNYEAQQDKSGLPNDRFSAERPEGSISTLTIQRTEQRDSAMYRCASYSLAEETQYFGPGTRLLVL.

This clonotype was recorded a few times. This chain links TRBV9 with TRBJ2-6, with D uncertain. V dropped 3 bases and J dropped 0 bases, with 16 bases sitting between them. Germline V CDR1 and CDR2: SGDLS, YYNGEE. The CDR3 extends over 18 amino acids. The CDR3 protein is CASSARTSNSSGANVLTF. The CDR3 DNA reads as TGTGCCAGCAGCGCGAGGACGTCGAACAGCTCTGGGGCCAACGTCCTGACTTTC.